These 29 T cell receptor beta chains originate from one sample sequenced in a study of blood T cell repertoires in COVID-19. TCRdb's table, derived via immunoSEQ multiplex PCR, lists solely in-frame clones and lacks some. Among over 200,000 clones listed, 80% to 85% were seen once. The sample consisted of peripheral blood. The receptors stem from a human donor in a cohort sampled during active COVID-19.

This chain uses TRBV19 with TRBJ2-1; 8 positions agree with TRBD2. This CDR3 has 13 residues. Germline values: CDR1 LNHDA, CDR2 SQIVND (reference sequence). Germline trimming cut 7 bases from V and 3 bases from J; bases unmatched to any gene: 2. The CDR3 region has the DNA TGTGCCAGTACCCGGGGGGGCTACAATGAGCAGTTCTTC. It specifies CASTRGGYNEQFF. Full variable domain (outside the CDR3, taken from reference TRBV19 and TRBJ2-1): DGGITQSPKYLFRKEGQNVTLSCEQNLNHDAMYWYRQDPGQGLRLIYYSQIVNDFQKGDIAEGYSVSREKKESFPLTVTSAQKNPTAFYLCASTRGGYNEQFFGPGTRLTVL.

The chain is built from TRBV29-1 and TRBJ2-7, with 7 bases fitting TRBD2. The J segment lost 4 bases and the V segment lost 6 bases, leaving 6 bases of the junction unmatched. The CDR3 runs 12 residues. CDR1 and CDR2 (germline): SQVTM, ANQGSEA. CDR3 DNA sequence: TGCAGCGTGCTCGCCGGGGGGTACGAGCAGTACTTC. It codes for CSVLAGGYEQYF.

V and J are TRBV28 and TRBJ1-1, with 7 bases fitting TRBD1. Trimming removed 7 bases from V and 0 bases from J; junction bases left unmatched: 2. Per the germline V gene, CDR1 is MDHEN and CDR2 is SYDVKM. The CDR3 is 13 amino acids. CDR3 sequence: CASTGTVNTEAFF. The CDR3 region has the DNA TGTGCCAGCACCGGGACAGTGAACACTGAAGCTTTCTTT.

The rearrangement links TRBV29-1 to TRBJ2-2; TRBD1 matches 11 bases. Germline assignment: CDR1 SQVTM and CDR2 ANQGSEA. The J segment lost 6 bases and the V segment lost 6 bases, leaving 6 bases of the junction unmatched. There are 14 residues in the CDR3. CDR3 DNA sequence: TGCAGCGTGCTCGGACAGGGGGCCCCCGGGGAGCTGTTTTTT. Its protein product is CSVLGQGAPGELFF.

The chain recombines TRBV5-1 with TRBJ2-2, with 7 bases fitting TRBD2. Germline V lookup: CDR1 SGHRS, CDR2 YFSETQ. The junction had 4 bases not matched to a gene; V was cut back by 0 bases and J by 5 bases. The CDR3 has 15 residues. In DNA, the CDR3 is TGCGCCAGCAGCTTGGGCGGGGGAAAAACCGGGGAGCTGTTTTTT. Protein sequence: CASSLGGGKTGELFF.

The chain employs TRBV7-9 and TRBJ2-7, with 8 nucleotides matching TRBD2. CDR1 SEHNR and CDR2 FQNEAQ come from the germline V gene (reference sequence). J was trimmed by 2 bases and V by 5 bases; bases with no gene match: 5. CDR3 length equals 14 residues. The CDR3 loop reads CASSLIAGPYEQYF. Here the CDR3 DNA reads TGTGCCAGCAGCCTCATAGCGGGGCCCTACGAGCAGTACTTC. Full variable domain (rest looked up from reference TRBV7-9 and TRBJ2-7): DTGVSQNPRHKITKRGQNVTFRCDPISEHNRLYWYRQTLGQGPEFLTYFQNEAQLEKSRLLSDRFSAERPKGSFSTLEIQRTEQGDSAMYLCASSLIAGPYEQYFGPGTRLTVT.

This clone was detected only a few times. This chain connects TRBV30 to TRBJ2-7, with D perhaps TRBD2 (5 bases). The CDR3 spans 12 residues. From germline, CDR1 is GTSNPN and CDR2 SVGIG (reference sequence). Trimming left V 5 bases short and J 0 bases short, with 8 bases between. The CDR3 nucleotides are TGTGCCTGGGGGGAGAGCTCCTACGAGCAGTACTTC. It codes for CAWGESSYEQYF.

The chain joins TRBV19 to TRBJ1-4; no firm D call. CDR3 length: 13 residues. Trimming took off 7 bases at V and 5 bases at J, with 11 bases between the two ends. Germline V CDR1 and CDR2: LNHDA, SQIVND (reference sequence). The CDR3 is CASMNSRNEKLFF. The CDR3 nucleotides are TGTGCCAGTATGAACAGCCGCAATGAAAAACTGTTTTTT.

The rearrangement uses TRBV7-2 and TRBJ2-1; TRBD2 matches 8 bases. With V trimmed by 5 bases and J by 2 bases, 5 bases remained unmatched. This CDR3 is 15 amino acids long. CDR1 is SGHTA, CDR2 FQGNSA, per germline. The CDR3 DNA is TGTGCCAGCAGCCACGGACTAGCTCCCTACAATGAGCAGTTCTTC. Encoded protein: CASSHGLAPYNEQFF.

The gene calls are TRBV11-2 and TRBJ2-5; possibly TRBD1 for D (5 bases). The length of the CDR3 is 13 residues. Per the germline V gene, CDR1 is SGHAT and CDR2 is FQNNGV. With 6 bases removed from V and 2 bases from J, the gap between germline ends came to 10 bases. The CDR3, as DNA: TGTGCCAGCAGGCAGGGTTGGCAAGAGACCCAGTACTTC. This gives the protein CASRQGWQETQYF.

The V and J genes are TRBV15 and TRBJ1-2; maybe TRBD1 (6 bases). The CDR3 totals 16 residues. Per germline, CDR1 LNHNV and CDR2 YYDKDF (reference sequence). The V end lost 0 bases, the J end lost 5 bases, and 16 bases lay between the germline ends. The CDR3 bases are TGTGCCACCAGCAGAGATCTGGGGGGGGCGGGGTATGGCTACACCTTC. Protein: CATSRDLGGAGYGYTF. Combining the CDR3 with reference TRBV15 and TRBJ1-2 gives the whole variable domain DAMVIQNPRYQVTQFGKPVTLSCSQTLNHNVMYWYQQKSSQAPKLLFHYYDKDFNNEADTPDNFQSRRPNTSFCFLDIRSPGLGDTAMYLCATSRDLGGAGYGYTFGSGTRLTVV.

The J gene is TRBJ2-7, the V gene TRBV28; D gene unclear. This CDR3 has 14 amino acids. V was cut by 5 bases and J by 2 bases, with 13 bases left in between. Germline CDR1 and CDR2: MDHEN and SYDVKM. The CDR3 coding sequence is TGTGCCAGCAGTCCCTCTAGTAAGCCCTACGAGCAGTACTTC. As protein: CASSPSSKPYEQYF.

CDR3: CASSPNQETQYF. For the CDR3, the DNA is TGTGCCAGCAGCCCAAACCAAGAGACCCAGTACTTC. This chain connects TRBV9 to TRBJ2-5; D unresolved. V shed 4 bases and J shed 0 bases, with 4 bases lying between them. Looked up from germline, CDR1 is SGDLS and CDR2 is YYNGEE. This CDR3 has 12 amino acids.

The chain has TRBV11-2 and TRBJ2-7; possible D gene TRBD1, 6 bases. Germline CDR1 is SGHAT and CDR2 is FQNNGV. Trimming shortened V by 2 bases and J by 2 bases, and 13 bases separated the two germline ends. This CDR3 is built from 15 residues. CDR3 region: CASSLMSQGPYEQYF. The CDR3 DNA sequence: TGTGCCAGCAGCTTAATGAGCCAGGGGCCCTACGAGCAGTACTTC.

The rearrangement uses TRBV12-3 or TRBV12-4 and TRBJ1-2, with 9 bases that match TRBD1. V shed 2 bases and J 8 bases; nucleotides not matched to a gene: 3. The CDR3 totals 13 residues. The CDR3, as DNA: TGTGCCAGCAGTTTAAACAGGGGGCCCGGCTACACCTTC. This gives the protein CASSLNRGPGYTF.

CDR3 residues: CASSLAGFGNSPLHF. The CDR3 nucleotides are TGTGCCAGCAGCTTGGCAGGGTTTGGTAATTCACCCCTCCACTTT. The chain joins TRBV5-8 to TRBJ1-6; weak D call: TRBD1 (5 bases). V lost 0 bases, J lost 6 bases, and 10 bases lay in between. CDR1 SGHTS and CDR2 YDEGEE come from the germline V gene. The CDR3 is 15 amino acids.

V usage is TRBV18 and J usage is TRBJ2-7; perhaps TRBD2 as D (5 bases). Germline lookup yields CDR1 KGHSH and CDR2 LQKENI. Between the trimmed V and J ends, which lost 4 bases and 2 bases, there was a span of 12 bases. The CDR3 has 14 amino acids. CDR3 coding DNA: TGTGCCAGCTCACTAGCTAGCCGACCCTACGAGCAGTACTTC. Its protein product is CASSLASRPYEQYF.

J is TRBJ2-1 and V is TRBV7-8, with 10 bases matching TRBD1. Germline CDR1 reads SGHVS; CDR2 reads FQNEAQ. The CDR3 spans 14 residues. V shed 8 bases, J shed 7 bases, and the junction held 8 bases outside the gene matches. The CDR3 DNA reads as TGTGCCAGCGGACAGGGGGGGCATTTTAATGAGCAGTTCTTC. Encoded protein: CASGQGGHFNEQFF. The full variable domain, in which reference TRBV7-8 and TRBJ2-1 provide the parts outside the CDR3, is GAGVSQSPRYKVAKRGQDVALRCDPISGHVSLFWYQQALGQGPEFLTYFQNEAQLDKSGLPSDRFFAERPEGSVSTLKIQRTQQEDSAVYLCASGQGGHFNEQFFGPGTRLTVL.

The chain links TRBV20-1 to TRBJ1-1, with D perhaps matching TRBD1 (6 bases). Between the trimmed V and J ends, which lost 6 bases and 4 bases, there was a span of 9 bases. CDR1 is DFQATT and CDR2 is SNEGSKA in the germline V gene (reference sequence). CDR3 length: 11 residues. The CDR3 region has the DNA TGCAGTGCCCAGGGGATCACTGAAGCTTTCTTT. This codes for CSAQGITEAFF.

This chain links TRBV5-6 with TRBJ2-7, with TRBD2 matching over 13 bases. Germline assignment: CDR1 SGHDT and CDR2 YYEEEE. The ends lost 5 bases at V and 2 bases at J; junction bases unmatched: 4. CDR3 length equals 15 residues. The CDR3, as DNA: TGTGCCAGCAGGGAGGGACTAGCGGGACCCTACGAGCAGTACTTC. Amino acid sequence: CASREGLAGPYEQYF.

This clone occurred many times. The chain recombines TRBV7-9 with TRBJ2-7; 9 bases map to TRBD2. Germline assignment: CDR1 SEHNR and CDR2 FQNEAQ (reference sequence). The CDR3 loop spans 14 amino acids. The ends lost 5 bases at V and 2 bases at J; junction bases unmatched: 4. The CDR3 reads CASSPAGGTYEQYF. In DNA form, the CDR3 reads TGTGCCAGCAGCCCAGCGGGAGGTACCTACGAGCAGTACTTC.

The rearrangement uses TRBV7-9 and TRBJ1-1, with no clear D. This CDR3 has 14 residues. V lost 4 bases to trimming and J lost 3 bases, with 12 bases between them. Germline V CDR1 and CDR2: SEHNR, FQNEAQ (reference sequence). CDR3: CASSYREWDTEAFF. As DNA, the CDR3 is TGTGCCAGCAGCTACCGGGAGTGGGACACTGAAGCTTTCTTT.

CDR3 in DNA: TGTGCCAGCAGTCTTTCGACAGGGACGGACACTGAAGCTTTCTTT. Its translation: CASSLSTGTDTEAFF. This chain joins TRBV28 and TRBJ1-1; 7 bases map to TRBD1. The CDR3 spans 15 residues. Germline V CDR1 and CDR2: MDHEN, SYDVKM. After removal of 5 bases from V and 3 bases from J, the junction contained 9 bases not matched to a gene.

The CDR3 spells CATSRGLAGAGEQFF. CDR3 nucleotides: TGTGCCACCAGCCGGGGACTAGCGGGAGCAGGGGAGCAGTTCTTC. The chain joins TRBV24-1 to TRBJ2-1; 14 bases match TRBD2. This CDR3 region has 15 residues. V lost 7 bases, J lost 10 bases, and 8 bases stayed unmatched. Germline V gene sequence: CDR1 KGHDR, CDR2 SFDVKD.

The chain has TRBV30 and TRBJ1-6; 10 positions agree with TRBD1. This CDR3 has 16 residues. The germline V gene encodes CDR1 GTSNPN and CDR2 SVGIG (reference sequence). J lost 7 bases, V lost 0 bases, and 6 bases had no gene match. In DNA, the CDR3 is TGTGCCTGGAGTGTATGGGACAGGGGATTCAATTCACCCCTCCACTTT. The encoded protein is CAWSVWDRGFNSPLHF.

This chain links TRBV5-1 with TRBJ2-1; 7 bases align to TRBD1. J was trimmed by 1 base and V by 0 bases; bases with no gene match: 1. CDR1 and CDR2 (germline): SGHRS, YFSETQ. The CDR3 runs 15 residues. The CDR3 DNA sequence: TGCGCCAGCAGCTTGGGACAGGGTTCCTACAATGAGCAGTTCTTC. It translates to CASSLGQGSYNEQFF.

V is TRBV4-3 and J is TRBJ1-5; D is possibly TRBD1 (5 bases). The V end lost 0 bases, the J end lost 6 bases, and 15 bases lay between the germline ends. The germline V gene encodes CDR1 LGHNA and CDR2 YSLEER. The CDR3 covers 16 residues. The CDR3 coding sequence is TGCGCCAGCAGCCAAGATCTTGAGAGGGGAGGTCAGCCCCAGCATTTT. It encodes CASSQDLERGGQPQHF.

CDR3: CASSPSWGTGIGYGYTF. For the CDR3, the DNA is TGTGCCAGCAGCCCTAGCTGGGGGACAGGGATCGGCTATGGCTACACCTTC. The chain uses TRBV11-2 and TRBJ1-2; TRBD1 agrees at 9 bases. The CDR3 is made up of 17 amino acids. V was clipped by 5 bases and J by 4 bases; unmatched bases: 14. Germline CDR1 and CDR2: SGHAT and FQNNGV. The variable domain in full, completed from reference TRBV11-2 and TRBJ1-2, reads EAGVAQSPRYKIIEKRQSVAFWCNPISGHATLYWYQQILGQGPKLLIQFQNNGVVDDSQLPKDRFSAERLKGVDSTLKIQPAKLEDSAVYLCASSPSWGTGIGYGYTFGSGTRLTVV.

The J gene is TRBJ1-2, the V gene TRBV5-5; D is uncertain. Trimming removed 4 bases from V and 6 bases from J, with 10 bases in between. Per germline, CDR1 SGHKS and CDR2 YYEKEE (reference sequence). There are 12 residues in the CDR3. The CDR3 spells CASSPPGDGYTF. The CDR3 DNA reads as TGTGCCAGCAGCCCCCCCGGGGATGGCTACACCTTC.